The following is a T cell receptor beta chain sequence with its context. This sample is part of a study of shared clonotypes between healthy human individuals. CDR3 length: 15 residues. Germline V lookup: CDR1 GTSNPN, CDR2 SVGIG (reference sequence). Trimming removed 3 bases at V and 0 bases at J, with 15 bases between. Produced via immunoSEQ multiplex PCR; TCRdb's table is partial and in-frame only. Among more than 1 million clones, approximately 80% were seen once, and the ten largest hold roughly 0.56%. This TCR was recovered from a young man in good health. Some clones in this sample may be carry-over from other donors' samples. The chain combines TRBV30 with TRBJ2-7; possible D gene TRBD2, 7 bases. Sample: memory CD4+ T cells from PBMCs. Subset described: CD45RA-negative fraction. CDR3: CAWRGGPSGSYEQYF. CDR3 sequence (DNA): TGTGCCTGGAGGGGGGGGCCTAGCGGCTCCTACGAGCAGTACTTC.